This TCR beta chain came from a study of T cells in Graves' hyperthyroidism and ophthalmopathy. Points from the study as a whole: It was a median approximately 6.9 months before onset that the model predicted ophthalmopathy.

Using over 8.5 ml of fresh peripheral blood, PBMCs were prepared. Amplification targeted TCR beta CDR3 regions from RNA transcripts. TCR CDR3 underwent first-round RT-PCR with the HTBI primer set. A single record per CDR3 protein comes from TCRdb applying MiXCR to the multiplex PCR reads. The table shows around 290,000 distinct CDR3 sequences, with more than 10% occurring only once. Regarding this clonotype: Its target is unknown.

This TCR came from a woman in her 30s with Graves' hyperthyroidism that later progressed to Graves' ophthalmopathy. The sequenced material came from blood.

This CDR3 is CASSFERLGSTEAFF. CDR3 sequence (DNA): TGTGCCAGCAGCTTTGAACGGCTGGGAAGCACTGAAGCTTTCTTT. The chain is built from TRBV5-5 and TRBJ1-1; no clear D gene. The V end lost 2 bases, the J end lost 4 bases, and 15 bases lay between the germline ends. Germline V lookup: CDR1 SGHKS, CDR2 YYEKEE (reference sequence). The CDR3 consists of 15 residues.